The 5 T cell receptor beta chains below were found in one sample sequenced in a study of blood T cell repertoires in COVID-19. Only in-frame clones appear in the TCRdb table, and some are missing; sequencing was by immunoSEQ multiplex PCR. The profile shows 55,000 to 75,000 clones, around nine tenths of them singletons. What was sequenced was peripheral blood. These receptors came from a man aged 60-69 years with acute or convalescent COVID-19.

The V call is TRBV2, the J call TRBJ1-5, with D perhaps matching TRBD1 (6 bases). This CDR3 region has 14 residues. Trimming cost V 4 bases and J 4 bases, with 11 bases left between them. Germline-derived CDR1 and CDR2 are SNHLY and FYNNEI. The CDR3 region has the DNA TGTGCCAGCAGTGGGGGTGACAGGAATCAGCCCCAGCATTTT. Its protein product is CASSGGDRNQPQHF. Filled out from reference TRBV2 and TRBJ1-5, the complete variable domain reads EPEVTQTPSHQVTQMGQEVILRCVPISNHLYFYWYRQILGQKVEFLVSFYNNEISEKSEIFDDQFSVERPDGSNFTLKIRSTKLEDSAMYFCASSGGDRNQPQHFGDGTRLSIL.

This chain uses TRBV5-4 with TRBJ1-4, with no clear D. This CDR3 is 17 amino acids long. CDR1 is SGHNT and CDR2 is YYREEE in the germline V gene (reference sequence). Between the trimmed V and J ends, which lost 4 bases and 2 bases, there was a span of 18 bases. The CDR3 DNA sequence: TGTGCCAGCAGCCCCGCCGAGGGCCCGCAGACTAATGAAAAACTGTTTTTT. As protein: CASSPAEGPQTNEKLFF.

This chain links TRBV6-5 with TRBJ1-1; 8 bases line up with TRBD1. The germline CDR1 and CDR2 sequences are MNHEY and SVGAGI. Germline trimming cut 2 bases from V and 6 bases from J; bases unmatched to any gene: 5. The CDR3 has 14 residues. The CDR3 region has the DNA TGTGCCAGCAGTTACGGACAGGGTAGTGCTGAAGCTTTCTTT. Protein product: CASSYGQGSAEAFF.

This chain links TRBV19 with TRBJ1-5, with a weak D call TRBD1 (5 bases). Trimming stripped 3 bases from V and 0 bases from J, with 18 bases between. The CDR3 spans 18 residues. Germline V gene lookup returns CDR1 LNHDA and CDR2 SQIVND (reference sequence). The CDR3 is CASSIRLTETVSNQPQHF. CDR3 bases: TGTGCCAGTAGTATTAGACTTACCGAGACAGTTAGCAATCAGCCCCAGCATTTT.

V usage is TRBV6-5 and J usage is TRBJ1-1; D ambiguous. Germline lookup yields CDR1 MNHEY and CDR2 SVGAGI. The CDR3 totals 13 residues. Deletions cut 6 bases from V and 0 bases from J, with 8 bases between. The CDR3 bases are TGTGCCAGCAGACTAAGGATGAACACTGAAGCTTTCTTT. Its translation: CASRLRMNTEAFF.